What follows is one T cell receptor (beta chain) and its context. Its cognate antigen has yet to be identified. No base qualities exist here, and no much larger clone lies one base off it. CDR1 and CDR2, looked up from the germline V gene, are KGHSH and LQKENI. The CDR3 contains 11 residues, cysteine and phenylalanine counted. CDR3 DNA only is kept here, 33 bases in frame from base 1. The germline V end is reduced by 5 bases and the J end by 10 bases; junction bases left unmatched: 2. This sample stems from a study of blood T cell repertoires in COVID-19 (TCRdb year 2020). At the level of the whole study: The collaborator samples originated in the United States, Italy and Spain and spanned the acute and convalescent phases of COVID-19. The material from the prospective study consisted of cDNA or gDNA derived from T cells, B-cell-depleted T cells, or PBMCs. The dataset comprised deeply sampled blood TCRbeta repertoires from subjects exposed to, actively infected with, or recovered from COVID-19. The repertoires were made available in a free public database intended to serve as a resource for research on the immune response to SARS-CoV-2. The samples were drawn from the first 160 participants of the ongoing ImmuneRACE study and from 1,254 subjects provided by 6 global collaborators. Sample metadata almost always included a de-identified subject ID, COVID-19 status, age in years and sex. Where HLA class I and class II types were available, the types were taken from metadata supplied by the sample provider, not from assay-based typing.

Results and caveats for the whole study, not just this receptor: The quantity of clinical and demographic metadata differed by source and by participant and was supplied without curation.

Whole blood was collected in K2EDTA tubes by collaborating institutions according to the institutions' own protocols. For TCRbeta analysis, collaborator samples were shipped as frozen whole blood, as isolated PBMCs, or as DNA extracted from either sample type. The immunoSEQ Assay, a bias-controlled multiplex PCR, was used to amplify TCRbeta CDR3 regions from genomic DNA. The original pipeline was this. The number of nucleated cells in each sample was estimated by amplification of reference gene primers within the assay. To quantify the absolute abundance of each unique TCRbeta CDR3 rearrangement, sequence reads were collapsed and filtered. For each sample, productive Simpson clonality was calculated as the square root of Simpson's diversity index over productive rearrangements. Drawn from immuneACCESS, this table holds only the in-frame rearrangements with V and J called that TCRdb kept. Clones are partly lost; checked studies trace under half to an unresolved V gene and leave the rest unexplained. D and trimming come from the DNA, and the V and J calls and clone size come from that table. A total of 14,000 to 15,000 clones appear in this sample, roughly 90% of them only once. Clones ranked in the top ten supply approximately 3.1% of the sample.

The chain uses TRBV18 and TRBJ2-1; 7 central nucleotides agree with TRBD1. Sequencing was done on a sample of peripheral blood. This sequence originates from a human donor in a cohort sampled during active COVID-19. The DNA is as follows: TGTGCCAGCTCAACAGGGGTGGAGCAGTTCTTC. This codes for CASSTGVEQFF.